The sequence of this T cell receptor beta chain was determined in a study of blood T cells in healthy people across ages. General observations from the study: From one million sequenced T cells, diversity estimates were lower bounds. With naive T cell percentage, TCR beta diversity showed a strong correlation. A roughly linear age-dependent decrease characterized TCR beta diversity per million T cells.

Details on this clonotype: Its antigen is still unknown.

Primers used in a second PCR of roughly 7 to 12 cycles were a sample-barcoded 5' primer and a J-beta primer mix. TCRdb reanalysed the 5' RACE reads using MiXCR and keeps one entry per CDR3 protein. The sample comprises approximately 800,000 distinct CDR3 sequences, around 62% of which are singletons, and about a quarter rests with the top ten. With V trimmed by 2 bases and J by 1 base, 2 bases remained unmatched. CDR1 MNHEY and CDR2 SVGEGT come from the germline V gene. CDR3 length equals 15 residues. The chain recombines TRBV6-2 or TRBV6-3 with TRBJ2-4; the match to TRBD1 covers 7 bases. The receptor's source is a man aged 25 to 40 in good health. Sequencing was carried out using blood. CDR3 bases: TGTGCCAGCAGTTACAGGGGGCAGGCCAAAAACATTCAGTACTTC. This sequence encodes CASSYRGQAKNIQYF.